This TCR beta chain was captured by sequencing in a study of CD8+ T cells in alopecia areata. Sequencing relied on a cDNA template that was reverse transcribed from extracted RNA. Only in-frame clones appear in the TCRdb table, and some are missing; sequencing was by immunoSEQ multiplex PCR. Seen here are roughly 100,000 clones, approximately 63% observed once, and the top ten hold approximately 16%. The treatment was: oral pan-JAK inhibitor, 5-10 mg twice daily. The CDR3 sequence is 15 residues long. Trimming shortened V by 1 base and J by 2 bases, and 10 bases separated the two germline ends. Germline CDR1 reads SEHNR; CDR2 reads FQNEAQ (reference sequence).

The chain employs TRBV7-9 and TRBJ2-3; maybe TRBD1 (5 bases). The sequence derives from a human donor with alopecia areata. Sequenced material: CD8+ T cells sorted from blood, taken at approximately week 61, from a patient treated with tofacitinib. CDR3 sequence: CASSLGLGDTDTQYF. CDR3 DNA: TGTGCCAGCAGCTTAGGGTTAGGGGACACAGATACGCAGTATTTT.